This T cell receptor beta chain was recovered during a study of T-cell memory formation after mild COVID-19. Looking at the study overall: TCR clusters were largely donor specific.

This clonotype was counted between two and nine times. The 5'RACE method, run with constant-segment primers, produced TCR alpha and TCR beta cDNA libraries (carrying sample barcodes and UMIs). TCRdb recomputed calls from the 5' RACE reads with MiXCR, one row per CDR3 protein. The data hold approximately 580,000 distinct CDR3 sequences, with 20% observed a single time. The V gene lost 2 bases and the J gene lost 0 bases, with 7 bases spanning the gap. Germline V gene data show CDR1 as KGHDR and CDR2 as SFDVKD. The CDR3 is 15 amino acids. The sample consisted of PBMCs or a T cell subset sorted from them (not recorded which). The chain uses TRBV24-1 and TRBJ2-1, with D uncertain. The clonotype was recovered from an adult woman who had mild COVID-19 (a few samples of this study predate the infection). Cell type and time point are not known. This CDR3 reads CATSDSMSSYNEQFF. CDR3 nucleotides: TGTGCCACCAGTGATTCCATGAGCTCCTACAATGAGCAGTTCTTC.